This entry describes one T cell receptor beta chain. The specificity of this receptor is unknown. Nothing much larger sits one base from this clone, and base qualities are not available. The sample belongs to a study of identical twins (dated by TCRdb to 2016 to 2017). With regard to the full study: The study deep-sequenced TCR alpha and beta repertoires from monozygotic twins, unrelated adults of various ages and cord blood to test whether fetal clonotypes persist. To rule out contamination, replicate twin experiments were performed at different times with different library preparation protocols.

From the cysteine up to the phenylalanine, the CDR3 has a length of 15 residues. Left in the record is the CDR3 DNA by itself, 45 bases read in frame from the first base. The germline V and J ends show losses of 4 bases and 14 bases respectively, and no gene match explains 13 bases of the junction. Sequences MNHNS (CDR1) and SASEGT (CDR2) are obtained from the germline V gene. The library was prepared using 5' RACE. Instrument used: Illumina HiSeq 2000. Template switching added a universal primer binding site, and the final cDNA carried a unique molecular identifier that allowed TCR cDNA molecules to be counted accurately. First-strand cDNA for TCR alpha and beta chains was synthesized from specific primers in the conserved constant-segment region. To control for contamination, every cDNA library carried two barcodes: a SMART-Mk sample barcode plus Illumina barcodes. TruSeq adapter sequences, together with Illumina sample barcodes, were added in two successive PCR steps. Sequencing of the TCR alpha and beta cDNA libraries was done on the Illumina HiSeq platform using custom primers. In the paper's pipeline: Unique molecular identifiers were extracted from raw reads with MiGEC, and CDR3 positions were determined with MiXCR. Recombination models were inferred per individual with the repgenHMM and IGoR tools using an EM algorithm. Shared clonotype analysis was performed with the tcR package in R, normalizing sharing by the product of cloneset sizes. To study raw recombination without the effects of thymic and clonal selection, out-of-frame nonproductive sequences were analyzed. TCRdb itself trimmed the public reads at Q25 with fastp, ran MiXCR and retained productive beta chains. Each entry merges the rows of one CDR3 protein and shows their most common DNA and genes. Clone size and V and J calls follow TCRdb, not the original study. This sample gives about 470,000 distinct CDR3 sequences in total; less than 25% of them show up just once. The ten largest make up just under 3% of the sample.

The study at large found these results: Excess twin sharing in beta out-of-frame sequences was weaker because fewer shared sequences lowered the signal-to-noise ratio. Invariant T cells such as MAIT and iNKT could partly confound zero-insertion analyses, although diverse VJ usage argued against such confounding for most clonotypes. In monozygotic twins, recombination models systematically underestimated out-of-frame TCR alpha sharing, but the models matched the sharing seen between unrelated individuals. Because the same donors could not be followed over many years, conclusions were based on cross-sectional statistical analysis. Fewer insertions were carried by abundant cord blood beta clonotypes; a weaker similar trend was observed in young adult naive repertoires, while no such trend was observed in memory repertoires. Compared with coincidental sharing between unrelated individuals, an excess of low generation-probability sequences was observed among out-of-frame TCR alpha sequences shared between twins.

All donors were healthy Caucasians. The twin cohort comprised three pairs of female monozygotic twins, all aged roughly 18 to 29 years. CD4+ and CD8+ T cell populations were isolated with positive isolation kits from Invitrogen. The data were also submitted as part of a second study, on T cells expressing NK-cell markers. As that second study puts it: TCR beta-chain repertoires were profiled in sorted CD3+CD56+NKG2C+, CD3+CD56+NKG2C- and CD3+CD56-NKG2C+ T-cell subsets from several donors. Seven of the eight sequenced donors were HCMV-seropositive and one was HCMV-seronegative. In several experiments an anti-gammadeltaTCR antibody was added to restrict sorting to alphabetaTCR-expressing T cells. In a handful of donors, the dominant CD3+CD56+NKG2C+ clonotypes were among the top 10 CD8+ clonotypes and accounted for about 1.0-7.5% of CD8+ T cells. Those dominant clonotypes were again the most abundant among CD3+CD56-NKG2C+ cells in a handful of donors, at about 25-60.1%. It remained unclear whether the expanded NKG2C-expressing T cell clones were specific for HCMV antigens. All eight donors whose samples were sequenced were randomly selected healthy volunteers, three of them men and five women. To determine HCMV serostatus, a commercial ELISA kit was used to detect HCMV-specific IgG in serum. Reads were demultiplexed and grouped by UMI with MIGEC, and clonotypes were assembled and quantified with MiTCR. Only TCR cDNA sequences supported by at least two reads were kept to exclude erroneous sequences. The tcR package was used for downstream repertoire analysis, with clonotypes matched between fractions based on CDR3 nucleotide sequence plus V segment. Antigen specificity was annotated against VDJdb with VDJmatch, allowing one amino acid substitution in CDR3.

This receptor was obtained from a woman between 18 and 29 years old in good health. Sequencing used CD4+ T cells sorted from blood. The chain couples TRBV6-1 to TRBJ2-1; TRBD2 agrees with 11 junctional bases. The CDR3 loop reads CASSGPGLAVQEKFF. The DNA sequence is given as TGTGCCAGCAGTGGGCCGGGACTAGCGGTTCAGGAGAAGTTCTTC.